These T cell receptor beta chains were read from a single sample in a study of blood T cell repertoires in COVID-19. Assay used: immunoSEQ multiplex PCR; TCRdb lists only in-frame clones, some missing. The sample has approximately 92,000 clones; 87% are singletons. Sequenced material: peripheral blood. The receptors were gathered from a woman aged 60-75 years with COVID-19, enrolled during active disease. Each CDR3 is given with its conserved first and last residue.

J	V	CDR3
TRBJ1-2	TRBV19	CASSIRGANYGYTF
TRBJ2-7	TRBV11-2	CASSSGSLYEQYF
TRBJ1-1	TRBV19	CASSTATRAGRAEAFF
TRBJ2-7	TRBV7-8	CASSHRDRGYEQYF
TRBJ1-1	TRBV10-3	CAISEPSLNTEAFF
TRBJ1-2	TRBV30	CAWGGGRYGYTF
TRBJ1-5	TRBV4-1	CASSQESSVEFGQPQHF
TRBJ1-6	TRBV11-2	CASSSRGLGNSPLHF
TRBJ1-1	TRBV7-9	CASSQFQGGDTEAFF
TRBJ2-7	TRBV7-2	CASSLDRWGGDEQYF
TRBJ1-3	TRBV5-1	CASSPNQGSGNTIYF
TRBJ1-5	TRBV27	CASRPGTVSNQPQHF
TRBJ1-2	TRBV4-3	CASSQLPTGGGGYTF
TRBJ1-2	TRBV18	CASSPAGTAYYGYTF
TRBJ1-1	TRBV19	CASSTSGHPTEAFF
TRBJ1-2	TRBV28	CASSQGSHDYTF
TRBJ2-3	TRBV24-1	CATSDSTSGGMYTQYF
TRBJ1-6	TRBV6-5	CASMRAPYNSPLHF
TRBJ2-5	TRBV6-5	CASSWTGGIGETQYF
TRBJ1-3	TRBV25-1	CASSDVGGRNTIYF
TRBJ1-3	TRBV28	CASSAPGSQSGNTIYF
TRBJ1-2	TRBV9	CASSVDKNYGYTF
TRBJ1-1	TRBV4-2	CASSQGTGGWDTEAFF
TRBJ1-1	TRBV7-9	CASSQTGVTEAFF
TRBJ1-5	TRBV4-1	CASSHNRGNQPQHF
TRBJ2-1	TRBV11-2	CASSNPSIDEQFF
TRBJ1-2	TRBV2	CASSAGQGGDYGYTF
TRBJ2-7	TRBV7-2	CASSSGTGGDLDEQYF
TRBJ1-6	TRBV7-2	CASSLGGSSYNSPLHF
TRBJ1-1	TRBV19	CASSMPQGASQAFF
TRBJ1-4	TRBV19	CASTLSGYRLFF
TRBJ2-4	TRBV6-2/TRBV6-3	CASSYRGTLAKNIQYF
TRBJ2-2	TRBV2	CASRGQGFTGELFF
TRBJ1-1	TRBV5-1	CASSIRTGGTEAFF
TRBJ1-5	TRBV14	CASSQDERQPQHF
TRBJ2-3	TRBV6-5	CASSQAVQGTDTQYF
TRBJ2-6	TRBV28	CASIKSSGANVLTF
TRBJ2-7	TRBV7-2	CASSLMAGPGYEQYF
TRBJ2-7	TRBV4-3	CASSQDKAGEQYF
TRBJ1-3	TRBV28	CASSHPGTVGNTIYF
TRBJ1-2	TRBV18	CASSLKGFKGYTF
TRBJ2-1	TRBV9	CASSVVGSGGAIYEQFF
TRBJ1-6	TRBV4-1	CASSQVLTGGSNSPLHF
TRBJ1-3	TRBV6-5	CASRTGTGGFDTIYF
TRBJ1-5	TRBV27	CASSGGYSNQPQHF
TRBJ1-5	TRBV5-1	CASSLGGATGQPQHF